The entry below gives a single T cell receptor beta chain sequence along with its context. These data are taken from a study of T cell changes during pregnancy in multiple sclerosis. Germline V gives CDR1 SGHTA, CDR2 FQGNSA. This CDR3 is 14 amino acids long. Sequenced by immunoSEQ multiplex PCR; TCRdb stores in-frame clones only, minus some. The sample holds 55,000 to 65,000 clones, over 85% seen once. Material: CD4+ T cells from peripheral blood mononuclear cells, obtained before pregnancy. V gene TRBV7-2 combines with J gene TRBJ2-5; 8 nucleotides match TRBD2. The J call could be wrong; TRBJ2-7 is a better fit for the DNA end. This TCR came from a female donor with multiple sclerosis, enrolled in a pregnancy study. CDR3 loop: CASSLVAGGYEQYF. The CDR3 nucleotides are TGTGCCAGCAGCTTAGTGGCGGGAGGCTACGAGCAGTACTTC.